Listed here is a single T cell receptor (beta chain). This clonotype was seen repeatedly, ten times or more. What this receptor recognizes is not known. It has no much larger one-base neighbor in the sample; base qualities were not kept. The data were taken from a study of identical twins (dated by TCRdb to the mid-2010s). With regard to the full study: The study deep-sequenced TCR alpha and beta repertoires from monozygotic twins, unrelated adults of various ages and cord blood to test whether fetal clonotypes persist. Replicate twin experiments were performed at different times using different library preparation protocols to rule out contamination.

What the research found in general, with its limitations: In beta out-of-frame sequences, excess twin sharing was weaker, because having fewer shared sequences lowered the signal-to-noise ratio. Abundant cord blood beta clonotypes had fewer insertions, young adult naive repertoires showed a similar but weaker trend, and memory repertoires showed no such trend. Compared with coincidental sharing between unrelated individuals, an excess of low generation-probability sequences was observed among out-of-frame TCR alpha sequences shared between twins. Because the same donors could not be followed over many years, the conclusions relied on cross-sectional statistical analysis. In monozygotic twins, recombination models systematically underestimated out-of-frame TCR alpha sharing, but the models matched the sharing seen between unrelated individuals. Zero-insertion analyses could be partly confounded by invariant T cells such as MAIT and iNKT, although diverse VJ usage argued against such confounding for most clonotypes.

Only healthy Caucasian donors were included. Three pairs of female monozygotic twins, all aged about 18 to 30 years, made up the twin cohort. Using Miltenyi CD45RO+ enrichment and human naive T-cell isolation kits, memory (CD45RO+) and naive T cells were isolated from PBMC. The library was obtained by 5' RACE. The sequencer listed for this sample is Illumina HiSeq 2000. Template switching introduced a universal primer binding site; the final cDNA contained a unique molecular identifier, enabling accurate counting of TCR cDNA molecules. Specific primers in the conserved constant-segment region were used to synthesize first-strand cDNA for TCR alpha and beta chains. To control for contamination, every cDNA library was double barcoded, receiving both a SMART-Mk sample barcode and Illumina barcodes. TruSeq adapter sequences along with Illumina sample barcodes were introduced in two successive PCR steps. The TCR alpha and beta cDNA libraries were sequenced on the Illumina HiSeq platform using custom primers. The authors' analysis ran thus. MiGEC processed the raw reads to extract unique molecular identifiers, while MiXCR was used to determine the CDR3 positions. Recombination models were inferred per individual with the repgenHMM and IGoR tools using an EM algorithm. Shared clonotypes were analyzed with the tcR package in R, and sharing was normalized by the product of cloneset sizes. To study raw recombination without the effects of thymic and clonal selection, out-of-frame nonproductive sequences were analyzed. The public sequencing data were trimmed at Q25 with fastp and processed into clonotypes with MiXCR by TCRdb, which kept only in-frame beta chains. Identical CDR3 proteins give one entry, which carries the most common genes and DNA. The V and J calls come from TCRdb's annotation, not from the publication. The sample table contains approximately 280,000 distinct CDR3 sequences; only one count was recorded for about 8.3% of them. The ten largest clonotypes hold 2.1% of the sample.

V and J are trimmed by 3 bases and 5 bases, and the gene matches miss 10 bases of the junction. The CDR3 starts with the cysteine, ends with the phenylalanine, and has 17 residues. Kept here is only the CDR3 DNA, which spans 51 bases and is read in frame from base 1. These same records also appear under a second study, on yellow fever vaccine responses in identical twins. Taken from the second paper: According to the authors, the vaccine-induced T cell response in identical twins seemed to be partly convergent and partly specific to each individual. Focusing on identical twins, the study followed the T cell clones that responded to the vaccine, and did so with precision.

Sequenced sample: memory (CD45RO+) T cells sorted from blood. Sample cell subset or site, as interpreted from the label and publication: CD45RO+ enriched T cells. The receptor chain draws on TRBV12-3 or TRBV12-4 and TRBJ2-1; TRBD2 lines up with 10 middle nucleotides. The sequence came from a woman aged 18-29 years in good health. The sequenced DNA is TGTGCCAGCAGTTTTAGGCTAGCGGGAGCGGGGGACAATGAGCAGTTCTTC. Its translation is CASSFRLAGAGDNEQFF.